This TCR beta chain was identified during a study of blood T cell repertoires in COVID-19. Whole-study context: Sites across the United States, Italy and Spain contributed samples from acute and convalescent COVID-19. Sources were T cells, B-cell-depleted T cells, or PBMCs; the material itself was cDNA or gDNA.

Authors' methods: Estimation of nucleated cell counts relied on the amplification of reference gene primers. TCRdb's table, derived via immunoSEQ multiplex PCR, lists solely in-frame clones and lacks some. The DNA gave D and trimming, while V, J and clone size come from that table. The sample lists more than 95,000 clones, 70% to 85% occurring once. The specimen sequenced was peripheral blood. The source of this sequence is a man aged 65 to 85 with active or convalescent COVID-19.

DNA for the CDR3: TGTGCCAGCAGCTTCGTGCGGGGGACTGAAGCTTTCTTT. Amino acid sequence: CASSFVRGTEAFF. The chain uses TRBV5-6 and TRBJ1-1; TRBD1 is a possible D gene (5 bases). Germline V gene sequence: CDR1 SGHDT, CDR2 YYEEEE. Trimming removed 2 bases from V and 5 bases from J, with 10 bases in between. There are 13 residues in the CDR3.